The rows below give T cell receptor beta chains drawn from one sample of a study of glioma-infiltrating T cells. One entry per CDR3 protein results from TCRdb running MiXCR on the multiplex PCR reads. The sample yields more than 300,000 distinct CDR3 sequences, 35% to 45% seen once. The specimen was glioma tissue, nonneoplastic brain tissue, or PBMCs (not recorded which). The receptors derive from a human donor with low-grade glioma or glioblastoma, undergoing nonglioma brain surgery, or in good health (not recorded which). Both conserved end residues are part of each CDR3. Fields, in order: clone size, J gene, D gene, V gene, CDR3 protein, CDR3 DNA. The D gene is left open where the match is weak. Clone size appears in some rows only: once, few, many, or a class for an expanded clone.

clone_size: few; j_call: TRBJ2-1; d_call: NA; v_call: TRBV12-3/TRBV12-4; cdr3_aa: CASTPGGLATNEQFF; cdr3_nt: TGTGCCAGCACCCCAGGGGGACTCGCGACAAATGAGCAGTTCTTC
clone_size: NA; j_call: TRBJ2-3; d_call: TRBD1; v_call: TRBV19; cdr3_aa: CASSTQGADTQYF; cdr3_nt: TGTGCCAGTAGTACGCAGGGGGCAGATACGCAGTATTTT
clone_size: NA; j_call: TRBJ2-7; d_call: NA; v_call: TRBV4-1; cdr3_aa: CASSQDLNYEQYF; cdr3_nt: TGCGCCAGCAGCCAAGATCTTAACTACGAGCAGTACTTC
clone_size: few; j_call: TRBJ1-5; d_call: TRBD1; v_call: TRBV20-1; cdr3_aa: CSARGGQGDQPQHF; cdr3_nt: TGCAGTGCTAGGGGCGGACAGGGCGATCAGCCCCAGCATTTT
clone_size: few; j_call: TRBJ2-7; d_call: TRBD1; v_call: TRBV7-9; cdr3_aa: CASSPGPGTGSSSYEQYF; cdr3_nt: TGTGCCAGCAGCCCGGGTCCCGGGACAGGTTCGAGCTCCTACGAGCAGTACTTC
clone_size: NA; j_call: TRBJ2-1; d_call: TRBD1; v_call: TRBV12-3/TRBV12-4; cdr3_aa: CASSLGWRDRENEQFF; cdr3_nt: TGTGCCAGCAGTTTAGGCTGGCGGGACAGGGAAAATGAGCAGTTCTTC
clone_size: NA; j_call: TRBJ1-2; d_call: NA; v_call: TRBV4-1; cdr3_aa: CANSQDEDRDYGYTF; cdr3_nt: TGCGCCAACAGCCAAGACGAGGACCGAGATTATGGCTACACCTTC
clone_size: many; j_call: TRBJ2-1; d_call: TRBD1; v_call: TRBV24-1; cdr3_aa: CATSDPGQGINEQFF; cdr3_nt: TGTGCCACCAGTGACCCGGGACAGGGGATCAATGAGCAGTTCTTC
clone_size: few; j_call: TRBJ1-2; d_call: TRBD1; v_call: TRBV15; cdr3_aa: CATSRSWTGEGGYTF; cdr3_nt: TGTGCCACCAGCAGAAGTTGGACAGGGGAGGGTGGCTACACCTTC
clone_size: NA; j_call: TRBJ1-2; d_call: NA; v_call: TRBV5-4; cdr3_aa: CASAPRSGSGYTF; cdr3_nt: TGTGCCAGCGCCCCGCGGAGCGGATCGGGCTACACCTTC
clone_size: NA; j_call: TRBJ1-1; d_call: TRBD1; v_call: TRBV12-3/TRBV12-4; cdr3_aa: CASSFRTGSLETEAFF; cdr3_nt: TGTGCCAGCAGTTTCAGGACAGGCTCTTTGGAAACTGAAGCTTTCTTT
clone_size: NA; j_call: TRBJ2-3; d_call: NA; v_call: TRBV7-2; cdr3_aa: CASSLGPGSGTDTQYF; cdr3_nt: TGTGCCAGCAGCTTGGGACCGGGGTCGGGCACAGATACGCAGTATTTT
clone_size: NA; j_call: TRBJ2-3; d_call: NA; v_call: TRBV4-3; cdr3_aa: CASSQDSRGVGDTQYF; cdr3_nt: TGCGCCAGCAGCCAAGATTCCCGCGGGGTCGGAGATACGCAGTATTTT
clone_size: NA; j_call: TRBJ2-3; d_call: NA; v_call: TRBV7-2; cdr3_aa: CASSTNPAIIDTQYF; cdr3_nt: TGTGCCAGCAGCACGAACCCCGCCATTATTGATACGCAGTATTTT
clone_size: once; j_call: TRBJ2-7; d_call: NA; v_call: TRBV5-1; cdr3_aa: CASSHGGSHEQYF; cdr3_nt: TGCGCCAGCAGCCATGGAGGGTCCCACGAGCAGTACTTC
clone_size: NA; j_call: TRBJ2-7; d_call: NA; v_call: TRBV2; cdr3_aa: CASSEGGLRYEQYF; cdr3_nt: TGTGCCAGCAGTGAAGGGGGGCTTCGCTACGAGCAGTACTTC
clone_size: NA; j_call: TRBJ1-2; d_call: NA; v_call: TRBV20-1; cdr3_aa: CSARVHVYTF; cdr3_nt: TGCAGTGCTAGAGTCCATGTCTACACCTTC
clone_size: few; j_call: TRBJ2-7; d_call: NA; v_call: TRBV20-1; cdr3_aa: CSAYPDGSEHEQYF; cdr3_nt: TGCAGTGCTTACCCGGACGGGTCCGAACACGAGCAGTACTTC
clone_size: NA; j_call: TRBJ2-2; d_call: TRBD2; v_call: TRBV4-1; cdr3_aa: CASSTSGWDTGELFF; cdr3_nt: TGCGCCAGCAGCACTAGCGGGTGGGACACCGGGGAGCTGTTTTTT
clone_size: few; j_call: TRBJ2-1; d_call: NA; v_call: TRBV6-1; cdr3_aa: CASSFLFSGYEDEQFF; cdr3_nt: TGTGCCAGCAGTTTCCTTTTTAGCGGCTATGAGGATGAGCAGTTCTTC
clone_size: once; j_call: TRBJ2-1; d_call: NA; v_call: TRBV19; cdr3_aa: CASSIAHRRAALSYNEQFF; cdr3_nt: TGTGCCAGTAGTATAGCTCATAGGCGAGCGGCCCTCTCCTACAATGAGCAGTTCTTC
clone_size: few; j_call: TRBJ2-1; d_call: NA; v_call: TRBV27; cdr3_aa: CASSLYLYEEQFF; cdr3_nt: TGTGCCAGCAGTTTATATCTTTATGAGGAGCAGTTCTTC
clone_size: NA; j_call: TRBJ2-7; d_call: NA; v_call: TRBV20-1; cdr3_aa: CSARKGPAYEQYF; cdr3_nt: TGCAGTGCTAGAAAGGGCCCGGCCTACGAGCAGTACTTC
clone_size: many; j_call: TRBJ2-3; d_call: NA; v_call: TRBV27; cdr3_aa: CASSLLKVPSTDTQYF; cdr3_nt: TGTGCCAGCAGTTTACTTAAGGTTCCTAGCACAGATACGCAGTATTTT
clone_size: NA; j_call: TRBJ1-2; d_call: NA; v_call: TRBV2; cdr3_aa: CASSISQAYYGYTF; cdr3_nt: TGTGCCAGCAGTATTTCTCAGGCGTACTATGGCTACACCTTC
clone_size: few; j_call: TRBJ2-1; d_call: NA; v_call: TRBV6-5; cdr3_aa: CASSYSGGKEFF; cdr3_nt: TGTGCCAGCAGTTACTCGGGCGGGAAAGAGTTCTTC
clone_size: NA; j_call: TRBJ2-7; d_call: TRBD2; v_call: TRBV5-8; cdr3_aa: CASSLAPSGIYEQYF; cdr3_nt: TGTGCCAGCAGCTTGGCCCCTAGCGGTATATACGAGCAGTACTTC
clone_size: NA; j_call: TRBJ1-2; d_call: NA; v_call: TRBV2; cdr3_aa: CAVTTENNYGYTF; cdr3_nt: TGTGCCGTAACTACAGAGAACAACTATGGCTACACCTTC
clone_size: few; j_call: TRBJ2-5; d_call: NA; v_call: TRBV6-2/TRBV6-3; cdr3_aa: CASSSLGVAGETQYF; cdr3_nt: TGTGCCAGCAGTTCCCTGGGGGTAGCAGGGGAGACCCAGTACTTC
clone_size: NA; j_call: TRBJ2-2; d_call: NA; v_call: TRBV6-5; cdr3_aa: CASRGPGTGELFF; cdr3_nt: TGTGCCAGCAGAGGGCCCGGCACCGGGGAGCTGTTTTTT
clone_size: NA; j_call: TRBJ1-2; d_call: TRBD1; v_call: TRBV3-1; cdr3_aa: CASSRHRGGGYTF; cdr3_nt: TGTGCCAGCAGCCGCCACAGGGGAGGCGGCTACACCTTC
clone_size: many; j_call: TRBJ2-7; d_call: NA; v_call: TRBV6-5; cdr3_aa: CASSYKVTPVVSLYEQYF; cdr3_nt: TGTGCCAGCAGTTACAAGGTTACACCAGTGGTTTCACTCTACGAGCAGTACTTC
clone_size: few; j_call: TRBJ1-2; d_call: NA; v_call: TRBV7-9; cdr3_aa: CASSLGAGEEGYTF; cdr3_nt: TGTGCCAGCAGCTTAGGAGCGGGGGAGGAAGGCTACACCTTC
clone_size: few; j_call: TRBJ2-7; d_call: NA; v_call: TRBV7-9; cdr3_aa: CASSLAGTVFYEQYF; cdr3_nt: TGTGCCAGCAGCTTGGCCGGGACGGTTTTCTACGAGCAGTACTTC
clone_size: NA; j_call: TRBJ2-2; d_call: NA; v_call: TRBV7-2; cdr3_aa: CASSSGVANTGELFF; cdr3_nt: TGTGCCAGCAGCTCAGGGGTCGCGAACACCGGGGAGCTGTTTTTT
clone_size: many; j_call: TRBJ2-5; d_call: NA; v_call: TRBV15; cdr3_aa: CATSRFKNRVQETQYF; cdr3_nt: TGTGCCACCAGCCGCTTTAAGAACAGGGTCCAAGAGACCCAGTACTTC
clone_size: NA; j_call: TRBJ2-2; d_call: NA; v_call: TRBV7-2; cdr3_aa: CASSFLTNTGELFF; cdr3_nt: TGTGCCAGCAGCTTTCTAACGAACACCGGGGAGCTGTTTTTT
clone_size: few; j_call: TRBJ2-7; d_call: TRBD1; v_call: TRBV6-1; cdr3_aa: CASSPIGQGGYEQYF; cdr3_nt: TGTGCCAGCAGTCCCATAGGACAGGGGGGGTACGAGCAGTACTTC
clone_size: few; j_call: TRBJ2-1; d_call: NA; v_call: TRBV12-5; cdr3_aa: CASAPDSYNEQFF; cdr3_nt: TGTGCTAGTGCCCCTGACTCCTACAATGAGCAGTTCTTC
clone_size: NA; j_call: TRBJ2-1; d_call: TRBD2; v_call: TRBV4-2; cdr3_aa: CASSPLAGGPLEQFF; cdr3_nt: TGTGCCAGCAGCCCGCTAGCGGGAGGGCCTCTTGAGCAGTTCTTC
clone_size: NA; j_call: TRBJ2-3; d_call: NA; v_call: TRBV20-1; cdr3_aa: CSLTDPSTDTQYF; cdr3_nt: TGCAGTTTGACGGACCCTAGCACAGATACGCAGTATTTT
clone_size: many; j_call: TRBJ1-1; d_call: NA; v_call: TRBV27; cdr3_aa: CASSGGSLPNTEAFF; cdr3_nt: TGTGCCAGCAGTGGGGGGTCCCTCCCAAACACTGAAGCTTTCTTT
clone_size: NA; j_call: TRBJ1-5; d_call: NA; v_call: TRBV7-2; cdr3_aa: CASSPRNSNQPQHF; cdr3_nt: TGTGCCAGCAGCCCTCGTAATAGCAATCAGCCCCAGCATTTT
clone_size: NA; j_call: TRBJ2-7; d_call: TRBD1; v_call: TRBV7-9; cdr3_aa: CASSPPTGGMAAGLYEQYF; cdr3_nt: TGTGCCAGCAGCCCCCCGACAGGGGGTATGGCGGCCGGTCTATACGAGCAGTACTTC
clone_size: NA; j_call: TRBJ2-1; d_call: NA; v_call: TRBV24-1; cdr3_aa: CATSPNNLLTPERIYEQFF; cdr3_nt: TGTGCCACCAGTCCTAATAATCTGCTAACTCCCGAAAGAATTTATGAGCAGTTCTTC
clone_size: few; j_call: TRBJ2-1; d_call: TRBD1; v_call: TRBV2; cdr3_aa: CASRGQGMSSYNEQFF; cdr3_nt: TGTGCCAGCAGGGGACAGGGTATGAGTTCCTACAATGAGCAGTTCTTC
clone_size: many; j_call: TRBJ1-1; d_call: TRBD1; v_call: TRBV20-1; cdr3_aa: CSADTGGWDTEAFF; cdr3_nt: TGCAGTGCTGACACAGGGGGCTGGGACACTGAAGCTTTCTTT